The rows below give T cell receptor beta chains drawn from one sample of a study of blood T cell repertoires in COVID-19. Sequencing was performed with immunoSEQ multiplex PCR; in TCRdb, only in-frame clones are kept and a portion is missing. The repertoire consists of around 380,000 clones, with about 89% occurring once and the leading ten covering approximately 1.2%. The sample consisted of PBMCs or T cells enriched from blood (not recorded which). These receptors all come from a young man who had recovered from COVID-19. Each CDR3 is given with its conserved first and last residue. D genes are given only for firm matches. Where a row states a size, it is once, few, many or the class of an expanded clone; other rows omit it.

clone_size	v_call	d_call	j_call	cdr3_nt	cdr3_aa
.	TRBV7-2	.	TRBJ2-7	TGTGCCAGCAGCTACGACAGGTACACCTACGAGCAGTACTTC	CASSYDRYTYEQYF
.	TRBV12-3/TRBV12-4	TRBD1	TRBJ1-6	TGTGCCAGCAGTCGGACAGGGTTTGGACCCCTCCACTTT	CASSRTGFGPLHF
.	TRBV6-5	.	TRBJ2-1	TGTGCCAGCAGTTACTCGTTCGATGAGCAGTTCTTC	CASSYSFDEQFF
.	TRBV13	.	TRBJ1-5	TGTGCCAGCAGCTTGAGCGGGAATCAGCCCCAGCATTTT	CASSLSGNQPQHF
once	TRBV27	.	TRBJ1-2	TGTGCCAGCAGTTTAAAAGGCCCGGGGGGAGACTATGGCTACACCTTC	CASSLKGPGGDYGYTF
few	TRBV5-6	TRBD1	TRBJ1-2	TGTGCCAGCAGCCGGGACAGGGGCCTCTATGGCTACACCTTC	CASSRDRGLYGYTF
.	TRBV12-5	TRBD1	TRBJ1-2	TGTGCTAGTGGTTTGGGGACAGGGGACTATGGCTACACCTTC	CASGLGTGDYGYTF
.	TRBV18	.	TRBJ1-1	TGTGCCAGCTCACCAAGTATTACAGGCCGCGCGAGCACTGAAGCTTTCTTT	CASSPSITGRASTEAFF
.	TRBV28	.	TRBJ2-1	TGTGCCAGCAGTTTAGCAGGGGCCATCTCCTACAATGAGCAGTTCTTC	CASSLAGAISYNEQFF
.	TRBV6-2/TRBV6-3	TRBD1	TRBJ1-2	TGTGCCAGCAGTTACCCGAGGACAGGAGGGAACTATGGCTACACCTTC	CASSYPRTGGNYGYTF
.	TRBV6-6	TRBD1	TRBJ1-2	TGTGCCAGCAGTAGCACAGGGGACTATGGCTACACCTTC	CASSSTGDYGYTF
.	TRBV11-2	TRBD1	TRBJ1-1	TGTGCCAGCAGCGAGGGACAGGGGCGGACTGAAGCTTTCTTT	CASSEGQGRTEAFF
.	TRBV7-8	.	TRBJ1-6	TGTGCCAGCAGCCCGGCGGGGGCAAAGAATTCACCCCTCCACTTT	CASSPAGAKNSPLHF
.	TRBV4-3	.	TRBJ1-2	TGCGCCAGCAGCCAAACAGGGCTTGGCTACACCTTC	CASSQTGLGYTF
.	TRBV2	TRBD2	TRBJ2-5	TGTGCCAGCATAGGAGACAGCATTAACGGGGGGGTCGACCTCCAAGAGACCCAGTACTTC	CASIGDSINGGVDLQETQYF
.	TRBV12-3/TRBV12-4	.	TRBJ2-7	TGTGCCAGCAGTAGCGTCAGCTCCTACGAGCAGTACTTC	CASSSVSSYEQYF
.	TRBV11-2	.	TRBJ1-3	TGTGCCAACTCGCAGGGATCTGGAAACACCATATATTTT	CANSQGSGNTIYF
.	TRBV6-5	.	TRBJ2-7	TGTGCCAGCAGTCCCCTTAGTTTCTCCGGCGAGCAGTACTTC	CASSPLSFSGEQYF